This T cell receptor beta chain came from a study of T cell repertoires in cytomegalovirus infection. Study-level background: Public TCR beta signatures marked donors with CMV infection and the matching HLA.

Using its own MiXCR run on the reads, TCRdb lists one record per CDR3 protein. The top ten hold around 8.6% of the sample, which has about 360,000 distinct CDR3 sequences, roughly 20% seen once. Germline V gene data show CDR1 as SQVTM and CDR2 as ANQGSEA. The CDR3 contains 15 residues. Trimming removed 3 bases from V and 2 bases from J, with 14 bases in between. Sequencing was performed on PBMCs. The TCR comes from a human donor in good health (CMV status not recorded). Some clones in this sample may be carry-over from other donors' samples. The gene calls are TRBV29-1 and TRBJ2-1; tentatively, D is TRBD1 (6 bases). The CDR3 loop is CSVDSWGQTYNEQFF. In nucleotides, the CDR3 is TGCAGCGTTGATTCTTGGGGGCAGACCTACAATGAGCAGTTCTTC.